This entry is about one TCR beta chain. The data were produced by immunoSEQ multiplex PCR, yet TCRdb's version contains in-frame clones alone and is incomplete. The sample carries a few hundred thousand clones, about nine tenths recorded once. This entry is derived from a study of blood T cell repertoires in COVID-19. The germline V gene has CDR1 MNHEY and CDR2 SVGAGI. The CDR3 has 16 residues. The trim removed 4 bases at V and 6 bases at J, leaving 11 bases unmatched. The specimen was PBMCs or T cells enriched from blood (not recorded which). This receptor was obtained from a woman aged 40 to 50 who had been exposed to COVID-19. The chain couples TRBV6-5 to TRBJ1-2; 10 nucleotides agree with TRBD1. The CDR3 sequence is CASSLLDRGRGNGYTF. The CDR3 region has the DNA TGTGCCAGCAGTTTATTAGACAGGGGGCGGGGGAATGGCTACACCTTC.